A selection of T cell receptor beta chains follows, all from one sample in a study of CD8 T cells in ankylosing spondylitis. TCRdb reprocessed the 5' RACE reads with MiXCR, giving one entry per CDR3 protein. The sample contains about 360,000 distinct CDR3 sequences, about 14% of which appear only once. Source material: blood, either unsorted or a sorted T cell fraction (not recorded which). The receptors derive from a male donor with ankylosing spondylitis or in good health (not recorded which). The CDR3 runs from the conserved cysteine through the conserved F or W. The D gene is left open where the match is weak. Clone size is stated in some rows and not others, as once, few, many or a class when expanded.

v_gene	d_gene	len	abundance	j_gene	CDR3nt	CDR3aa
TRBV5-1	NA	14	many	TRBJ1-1	TGCGCCAGCAGAGTGAAGGGTATGAACACTGAAGCTTTCTTT	CASRVKGMNTEAFF
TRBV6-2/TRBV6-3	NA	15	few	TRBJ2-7	TGTGCCAGCAGGCCCTCGACAGGTCCTTCCTACGAGCAGTACTTC	CASRPSTGPSYEQYF
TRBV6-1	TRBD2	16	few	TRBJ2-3	TGTGCCAGCAGCCGAACCGCGGGACTAGGGACAGATACGCAGTATTTT	CASSRTAGLGTDTQYF
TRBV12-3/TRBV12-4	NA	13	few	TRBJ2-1	TGTGCCAGCAGACTCCAGGGCTACAATGAGCAGTTCTTC	CASRLQGYNEQFF
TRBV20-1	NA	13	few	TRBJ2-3	TGCAGTGCTCTAGTGGGGGGCACAGATACGCAGTATTTT	CSALVGGTDTQYF
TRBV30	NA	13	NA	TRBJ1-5	TGTGCCTGGGGCCTGGAGGGAAATCAGCCCCAGCATTTT	CAWGLEGNQPQHF
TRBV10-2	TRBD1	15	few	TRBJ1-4	TGCGCCAGCAGAGAGACACAGGGGGCTAGGGAAAAACTGTTTTTT	CASRETQGAREKLFF
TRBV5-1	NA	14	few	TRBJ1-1	TGCGCCAGCAGCTTGGCCGGGGGGGCCACTGAAGCTTTCTTT	CASSLAGGATEAFF
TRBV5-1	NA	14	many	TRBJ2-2	TGCGCCAGCAGCTTGGAGAGAACCACCGGGGAGCTGTTTTTT	CASSLERTTGELFF
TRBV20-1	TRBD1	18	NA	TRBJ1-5	TGCAGTGCTAGAGGGGGACAGGGGGGGATTTATAGCAATCAGCCCCAGCATTTT	CSARGGQGGIYSNQPQHF
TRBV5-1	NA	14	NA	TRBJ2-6	TGCGCCAGCAGCTTGGTGGCCGGGGCCAACGTCCTGACTTTC	CASSLVAGANVLTF
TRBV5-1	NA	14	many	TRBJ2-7	TGCGCCAGCAGCTTGGAGGGCAGGTCCTACGAGCAGTACTTC	CASSLEGRSYEQYF
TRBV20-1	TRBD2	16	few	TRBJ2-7	TGCAGCCCCGCGGGGCGGCAGGGGACTAGCGTGTACGAGCAGTACTTC	CSPAGRQGTSVYEQYF
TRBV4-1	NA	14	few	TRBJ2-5	TGCGCCAGCAGCCAAGGCTTATTACAAGAGACCCAGTACTTC	CASSQGLLQETQYF
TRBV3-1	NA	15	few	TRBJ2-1	TGTGCCAGCAGCCAAGATGGGGCTAGAGCCGATGAGCAGTTCTTC	CASSQDGARADEQFF
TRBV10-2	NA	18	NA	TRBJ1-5	TGCGCCAGCAGCCAGAACGAGAGGAGTTTCAAGACGGGGCAGCCCCAGCATTTT	CASSQNERSFKTGQPQHF
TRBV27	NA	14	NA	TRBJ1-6	TGTGCCAGCAGCCCTGATGTTTCTTATTCACCCCTCCACTTT	CASSPDVSYSPLHF
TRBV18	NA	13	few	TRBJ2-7	TGTGCCAGCTCTCGCGACAGTACTTACGAGCAGTACTTC	CASSRDSTYEQYF
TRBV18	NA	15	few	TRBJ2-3	TGTGCCAGCTCCCGGACCAAAGGGGCCGGGGATACGCAGTATTTT	CASSRTKGAGDTQYF
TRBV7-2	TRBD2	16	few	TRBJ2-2	TGTGCCAGCAGCTTGACCGGGAGGGCGAACACCGGGGAGCTGTTTTTT	CASSLTGRANTGELFF
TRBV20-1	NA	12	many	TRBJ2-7	TGCAGTGTTGGTGTCGGGAGCTACGAGCAGTACTTC	CSVGVGSYEQYF